This paragraph reports one T cell receptor beta chain. Its antigen is not known. Only cases whose brain tissue showed the highest T cell transcript signatures were sequenced. Before surgery, patients took at least one anti-epileptic drug. The data were taken from a study of brain T cells in children with intractable seizures. Whole-study results and caveats: Viral specificity was inferred only from CDR3 similarity; HCMV serostatus was unknown. Clones missing pre-surgery may reflect undersampling of that blood sample.

The CDR3 spans 15 residues. Looked up from germline, CDR1 is KGHSH and CDR2 is LQKENI. V lost 6 bases to trimming and J lost 2 bases, with 14 bases between them. Profiled with immunoSEQ multiplex PCR; TCRdb holds only in-frame clones, not every one. The sample consists of roughly 69,000 clones, 95% to 97% of them appearing once. The receptor comes from a boy under two years old with focal cortical dysplasia and intractable seizures. The chain uses TRBV18 and TRBJ1-3; D gene ambiguous. Specimen: peripheral blood, collected at surgery. The CDR3: CASSPQTEAGNTIYF. Here the CDR3 DNA reads TGTGCCAGCTCTCCCCAGACGGAGGCTGGAAACACCATATATTTT.